These 14 T cell receptor beta chains came from one sample sequenced in a study of OX40 agonist ivuxolimab in advanced cancers. Profiling relied on immunoSEQ multiplex PCR, and the TCRdb table lists in-frame clones only, not all of them. The top ten clones hold less than 1.1% of a sample with around 62,000 clones, around nine tenths of them seen once. The sequences come from CD4+ or CD8+ T cells sorted from blood, collected in a trial of the OX40 agonist ivuxolimab. Source of these receptors: an adult with an advanced solid tumor such as melanoma, head and neck, liver or kidney cancer.

V usage is TRBV28 and J usage is TRBJ1-3, with D tentatively TRBD1 (5 bases). The CDR3 covers 16 residues. Trimming removed 5 bases at V and 0 bases at J, with 14 bases between. Germline values: CDR1 MDHEN, CDR2 SYDVKM. CDR3: CASSILMGPSGNTIYF. CDR3 bases: TGTGCCAGCAGTATTTTAATGGGACCCTCTGGAAACACCATATATTTT. The whole variable domain, filled in from reference TRBV28 and TRBJ1-3, reads DVKVTQSSRYLVKRTGEKVFLECVQDMDHENMFWYRQDPGLGLRLIYFSYDVKMKEKGDIPEGYSVSREKKERFSLILESASTNQTSMYLCASSILMGPSGNTIYFGEGSWLTVV.

The J gene is TRBJ1-1, the V gene TRBV29-1, with no clear D. The CDR3 runs 13 residues. V shed 5 bases and J shed 4 bases, with 14 bases lying between them. The germline V gene encodes CDR1 SQVTM and CDR2 ANQGSEA. CDR3: CSVRTGLGTEAFF. The CDR3 DNA is TGCAGCGTTAGGACGGGGTTAGGCACTGAAGCTTTCTTT.

In this sample, this clone turned up once. The chain couples TRBV18 to TRBJ1-5; no clear D gene. The CDR3 runs 13 residues. From germline, CDR1 is KGHSH and CDR2 LQKENI. The V end lost 3 bases, the J end lost 7 bases, and 10 bases lay between the germline ends. The CDR3 here is CASSPATAQPQHF. The CDR3 region has the DNA TGTGCCAGCTCACCGGCCACGGCGCAGCCCCAGCATTTT.

The chain joins TRBV7-2 to TRBJ1-2; D is possibly TRBD1 (5 bases). Trimming took off 2 bases at V and 3 bases at J, with 10 bases between the two ends. This CDR3 has 14 amino acids. CDR1 is SGHTA, CDR2 FQGNSA, per germline. The CDR3 is CASSLSGEDYGYTF. The CDR3 region has the DNA TGTGCCAGCAGCTTATCGGGGGAAGACTATGGCTACACCTTC.

The J gene is TRBJ1-4, the V gene TRBV29-1; D is unresolved. CDR3 size: 11 residues. Germline CDR1 and CDR2: SQVTM and ANQGSEA. Trimming left V 2 bases short and J 4 bases short, with 2 bases between. In DNA, the CDR3 is TGCAGCGTTGAACTTAATGAAAAACTGTTTTTT. Translating it yields CSVELNEKLFF.

This chain uses TRBV10-3 with TRBJ2-5; 11 bases agree with TRBD2. V lost 10 bases, J lost 1 base, and 14 bases stayed unmatched. The CDR3 totals 17 residues. Germline V gives CDR1 ENHRY, CDR2 SYGVKD. The CDR3 region is CATKGPTGTSGQETQYF. For the CDR3, the DNA is TGTGCCACCAAGGGGCCCACCGGGACTAGCGGCCAAGAGACCCAGTACTTC.

The chain is built from TRBV11-3 and TRBJ1-4; no firm D call. CDR1 is SGHNT, CDR2 YENEEA, per germline. Trimming shortened V by 4 bases and J by 3 bases, and 6 bases separated the two germline ends. The CDR3 has 13 residues. The CDR3 nucleotides read TGTGCCAGCAGCTCGCACCCTAATGAAAAACTGTTTTTT. The encoded protein is CASSSHPNEKLFF.

CDR3 sequence reads: CASSAAGTRRGDQYF. The CDR3 nucleotides are TGTGCCAGCAGTGCCGCCGGGACCCGGCGGGGGGACCAGTACTTC. V gene TRBV25-1 combines with J gene TRBJ2-5; 8 nucleotides agree with TRBD2. Trimming cost V 4 bases and J 10 bases; bases outside gene matches: 14. CDR1 and CDR2 (germline): MGHDK, SYGVNS. The CDR3 extends over 15 amino acids.

This chain links TRBV5-1 with TRBJ2-3; the match to TRBD1 covers 9 bases. Germline CDR1 is SGHRS and CDR2 is YFSETQ. V gave up 2 bases and J gave up 2 bases; unmatched junction bases: 6. The CDR3 extends over 16 amino acids. The CDR3 DNA reads TGCGCCAGCAGCTTCGGACAGGGGCCCAACACAGATACGCAGTATTTT. Amino acid sequence: CASSFGQGPNTDTQYF.

The V and J genes are TRBV5-1 and TRBJ2-3; unclear D gene. This CDR3 is built from 15 residues. Germline assignment: CDR1 SGHRS and CDR2 YFSETQ. The V and J ends lost 5 bases and 0 bases respectively, with 13 bases between them. This CDR3 is CASRWEGYSTDTQYF. The DNA for the CDR3 is TGCGCCAGCAGGTGGGAAGGATATAGCACAGATACGCAGTATTTT.

CDR3 sequence reads: CASSLRETQYF. The CDR3, as DNA: TGTGCCAGCAGTTTGCGTGAGACCCAGTACTTC. This rearrangement joins TRBV28 to TRBJ2-5; D unresolved. Trimming left V 3 bases short and J 5 bases short, with 4 bases between. This CDR3 spans 11 amino acids. CDR1 and CDR2 from the germline V gene are MDHEN and SYDVKM.

The chain combines TRBV7-2 with TRBJ1-1; D gene uncertain. V dropped 5 bases and J dropped 3 bases, with 10 bases sitting between them. Germline-derived CDR1 and CDR2 are SGHTA and FQGNSA. The CDR3 runs 13 residues. CDR3 coding DNA: TGTGCCAGCAGCCCCCCCGGGCACACTGAAGCTTTCTTT. Translated, it gives CASSPPGHTEAFF.

The CDR3 loop reads CASKREGRRQETQYF. In DNA, the CDR3 is TGTGCCAGTAAGCGGGAGGGCCGACGGCAAGAGACCCAGTACTTC. The gene calls are TRBV7-9 and TRBJ2-5, with TRBD2 matching over 10 bases. Trimming cost V 9 bases and J 2 bases; bases outside gene matches: 9. The CDR3 is 15 amino acids. Looked up from germline, CDR1 is SEHNR and CDR2 is FQNEAQ (reference sequence).

This chain links TRBV6-1 with TRBJ2-2; TRBD1 agrees at 8 bases. The CDR3 contains 14 residues. Trimming removed 10 bases from V and 4 bases from J; junction bases left unmatched: 8. Germline V lookup: CDR1 MNHNS, CDR2 SASEGT. The CDR3 DNA follows: TGTGCCATCACGGACAGGGTGGCCACCGGGGAGCTGTTTTTT. Its protein product is CAITDRVATGELFF.